This is a list of T cell receptor beta chains from one sample in a study of vaccination effects on CD4 cells after COVID-19. Method: immunoSEQ multiplex PCR; TCRdb's copy keeps in-frame clones and lacks some. The sample lists tens of thousands of clones, more than 60% occurring once. These receptors lack a known antigen. The source was CD4+ T cells from PBMCs cultured with HCoV-NL63 spike peptides, collected after COVID-19 vaccination. These receptors all stem from a human donor who received a COVID-19 vaccine. The CDR3 runs from the conserved cysteine through the conserved F or W. A D gene is named only where the DNA matches it firmly. Expanded clones are given a class, and other clones once, few, many or no size at all.

D: .; size: .; V: TRBV27; J: TRBJ2-2; CDR3: CASSSSARGMNTGELFF; DNA: TGTGCCAGCAGTTCATCCGCCAGGGGTATGAACACCGGGGAGCTGTTTTTT
D: TRBD2; size: .; V: TRBV7-9; J: TRBJ2-1; CDR3: CASSLLALGASGSHNEQFF; DNA: TGTGCCAGCAGTCTTTTAGCGCTAGGGGCTAGCGGATCCCACAATGAGCAGTTCTTC
D: .; size: few; V: TRBV14; J: TRBJ1-3; CDR3: CASSPLGPGNTIYF; DNA: TGTGCCAGCAGCCCCCTGGGGCCTGGAAACACCATATATTTT
D: TRBD2; size: .; V: TRBV3-1/TRBV3-2; J: TRBJ2-1; CDR3: CASSQDPPSGRNEQFF; DNA: TGTGCCAGCAGCCAAGATCCTCCTAGCGGGAGAAATGAGCAGTTCTTC
D: .; size: .; V: TRBV6-2/TRBV6-3; J: TRBJ1-1; CDR3: CASSQVGGNTEAFF; DNA: TGTGCCAGCAGTCAAGTAGGGGGGAACACTGAAGCTTTCTTT
D: .; size: .; V: TRBV15; J: TRBJ1-2; CDR3: CATSRQARDHGYTF; DNA: TGTGCCACCAGCAGACAGGCCCGGGACCATGGCTACACCTTC
D: .; size: .; V: TRBV19; J: TRBJ2-1; CDR3: CASSIGHSSNEQFF; DNA: TGTGCCAGTAGTATAGGACACTCAAGCAATGAGCAGTTCTTC
D: .; size: .; V: TRBV7-8; J: TRBJ2-1; CDR3: CASSLVEGPHNEQFF; DNA: TGTGCCAGCAGCTTAGTAGAGGGTCCACACAATGAGCAGTTCTTC
D: .; size: few; V: TRBV5-4; J: TRBJ1-6; CDR3: CASSLQGRGSPLHF; DNA: TGTGCCAGCAGCTTGCAGGGCAGGGGCTCACCCCTCCACTTT
D: .; size: .; V: TRBV27; J: TRBJ2-3; CDR3: CASSQDSFTDTQYF; DNA: TGTGCCAGCAGTCAGGACAGCTTCACAGATACGCAGTATTTT
D: .; size: few; V: TRBV6-6; J: TRBJ1-2; CDR3: CASSHREGYGYTF; DNA: TGTGCCAGCAGCCACAGGGAAGGCTATGGCTACACCTTC
D: TRBD2; size: once; V: TRBV27; J: TRBJ2-1; CDR3: CASSLLGTSGGAYNEQFF; DNA: TGTGCCAGCAGTTTATTGGGGACTAGCGGGGGGGCGTACAATGAGCAGTTCTTC
D: .; size: .; V: TRBV4-3; J: TRBJ1-3; CDR3: CASSQDFGAGSSGNTIYF; DNA: TGCGCCAGCAGCCAAGATTTCGGGGCAGGGAGCTCTGGAAACACCATATATTTT
D: .; size: few; V: TRBV2; J: TRBJ2-5; CDR3: CASNRDAQETQYF; DNA: TGTGCCAGCAATAGGGACGCCCAAGAGACCCAGTACTTC
D: TRBD2; size: few; V: TRBV11-2; J: TRBJ2-7; CDR3: CASSPSSGREYF; DNA: TGTGCCAGCAGCCCCAGTTCAGGGAGGGAGTACTTC
D: .; size: .; V: TRBV6-5; J: TRBJ2-7; CDR3: CASRDSGEQYF; DNA: TGTGCCAGCAGAGACTCTGGGGAGCAGTACTTC
D: .; size: .; V: TRBV2; J: TRBJ1-5; CDR3: CASSAMERNQPQHF; DNA: TGTGCCAGCAGTGCCATGGAACGTAATCAGCCCCAGCATTTT
D: .; size: .; V: TRBV4-1; J: TRBJ1-1; CDR3: CASSPALGEYTEAFF; DNA: TGCGCCAGCAGCCCGGCCTTGGGGGAGTATACTGAAGCTTTCTTT
D: TRBD1; size: .; V: TRBV10-3; J: TRBJ2-2; CDR3: CAIRLGTGGTGELFF; DNA: TGTGCCATCCGTCTAGGGACAGGGGGGACCGGGGAGCTGTTTTTT
D: .; size: few; V: TRBV29-1; J: TRBJ1-1; CDR3: CSVVEGLNTEAFF; DNA: TGCAGCGTTGTTGAGGGATTGAACACTGAAGCTTTCTTT
D: .; size: .; V: TRBV5-4; J: TRBJ2-7; CDR3: CASSFMGDSGEQYF; DNA: TGTGCCAGCAGCTTTATGGGGGATTCGGGCGAGCAGTACTTC
D: .; size: .; V: TRBV2; J: TRBJ1-2; CDR3: CASSVDSNYGYTF; DNA: TGTGCCAGCAGTGTCGATTCAAACTATGGCTACACCTTC
D: TRBD1; size: .; V: TRBV9; J: TRBJ1-2; CDR3: CASSTGQGNYGYTF; DNA: TGTGCCAGCAGCACCGGACAGGGTAACTATGGCTACACCTTC
D: .; size: .; V: TRBV19; J: TRBJ1-5; CDR3: CASSIFGRRNSNQPQHF; DNA: TGTGCCAGTAGTATATTCGGCCGGAGAAATAGCAATCAGCCCCAGCATTTT
D: .; size: few; V: TRBV4-3; J: TRBJ1-2; CDR3: CASSQYQGTNYGYTF; DNA: TGCGCCAGCAGCCAATATCAGGGTACTAACTATGGCTACACCTTC
D: .; size: .; V: TRBV2; J: TRBJ2-2; CDR3: CASRAGTMNTGELFF; DNA: TGTGCCAGCAGAGCCGGGACCATGAACACCGGGGAGCTGTTTTTT
D: .; size: .; V: TRBV28; J: TRBJ1-6; CDR3: CASIPARRTAGSPLHF; DNA: TGTGCCAGCATCCCGGCTCGGCGGACCGCGGGTTCACCCCTCCACTTT
D: .; size: .; V: TRBV15; J: TRBJ2-7; CDR3: CATSRDSLYEQYF; DNA: TGTGCCACCAGCAGAGATTCGCTCTACGAGCAGTACTTC
D: .; size: .; V: TRBV6-1; J: TRBJ1-2; CDR3: CASSEPRAYYGYTF; DNA: TGTGCCAGCAGTGAACCACGGGCCTACTATGGCTACACCTTC
D: TRBD1; size: .; V: TRBV5-1; J: TRBJ1-2; CDR3: CASSPGTGYGYTF; DNA: TGCGCCAGCAGCCCCGGGACAGGCTATGGCTACACCTTC
D: .; size: .; V: TRBV4-2; J: TRBJ1-1; CDR3: CASSQGVGRAEAFF; DNA: TGTGCCAGCAGCCAAGGGGTTGGGAGGGCTGAAGCTTTCTTT
D: TRBD2; size: .; V: TRBV11-2; J: TRBJ2-7; CDR3: CASSFSGVRYEQYF; DNA: TGTGCCAGCAGCTTTAGCGGGGTTCGCTACGAGCAGTACTTC
D: .; size: .; V: TRBV5-4; J: TRBJ1-2; CDR3: CASSLSQGHYGYTF; DNA: TGTGCCAGCAGCTTAAGCCAGGGACACTATGGCTACACCTTC
D: TRBD1; size: once; V: TRBV5-4; J: TRBJ1-1; CDR3: CASRGGQGATEAFF; DNA: TGTGCCAGCAGAGGGGGACAGGGGGCTACTGAAGCTTTCTTT
D: .; size: .; V: TRBV3-1/TRBV3-2; J: TRBJ1-2; CDR3: CASSQGTASGGYTF; DNA: TGTGCCAGCAGCCAAGGGACCGCCTCGGGAGGCTACACCTTC
D: .; size: .; V: TRBV7-2; J: TRBJ1-1; CDR3: CASSLYNTEAFF; DNA: TGTGCCAGCAGCTTATATAACACTGAAGCTTTCTTT
D: .; size: .; V: TRBV7-9; J: TRBJ2-3; CDR3: CASSLAQSSVSADTQYF; DNA: TGTGCCAGCAGCTTAGCGCAGTCTAGCGTCTCTGCAGATACGCAGTATTTT
D: .; size: .; V: TRBV10-3; J: TRBJ2-1; CDR3: CAISAGNEQFF; DNA: TGTGCCATCAGTGCCGGAAATGAGCAGTTCTTC
D: .; size: .; V: TRBV28; J: TRBJ2-1; CDR3: CASSLRGDEQFF; DNA: TGTGCCAGCAGTTTGAGGGGGGATGAGCAGTTCTTC
D: TRBD1; size: .; V: TRBV19; J: TRBJ1-5; CDR3: CASIGGQVLNQPQHF; DNA: TGTGCCAGTATCGGCGGACAGGTCTTAAATCAGCCCCAGCATTTT
D: .; size: once; V: TRBV14; J: TRBJ2-3; CDR3: CASSQASLATDTQYF; DNA: TGTGCCAGCAGCCAAGCTTCGCTAGCAACAGATACGCAGTATTTT
D: .; size: .; V: TRBV7-9; J: TRBJ2-7; CDR3: CASSLGAYEQYF; DNA: TGTGCCAGCAGCTTAGGTGCCTACGAGCAGTACTTC
D: .; size: few; V: TRBV19; J: TRBJ2-7; CDR3: CASSTQGGHEQYF; DNA: TGTGCCAGTAGTACCCAGGGAGGTCACGAGCAGTACTTC
D: .; size: once; V: TRBV14; J: TRBJ2-5; CDR3: CASSNYLGETQYF; DNA: TGTGCCAGCAGCAATTATTTGGGAGAGACCCAGTACTTC
D: TRBD1; size: .; V: TRBV27; J: TRBJ1-2; CDR3: CASSLEGAEGYTF; DNA: TGTGCCAGCAGTTTAGAGGGGGCTGAAGGCTACACCTTC
D: .; size: .; V: TRBV28; J: TRBJ1-2; CDR3: CASSLYVGGYTF; DNA: TGTGCCAGCAGTTTATACGTTGGAGGCTACACCTTC
D: .; size: .; V: TRBV6-2/TRBV6-3; J: TRBJ1-2; CDR3: CASSYQANYGYTF; DNA: TGTGCCAGCAGTTACCAAGCTAACTATGGCTACACCTTC
D: .; size: once; V: TRBV21-1; J: TRBJ1-2; CDR3: CARGRDSYGYTF; DNA: TGTGCCAGGGGGAGGGACTCCTATGGCTACACCTTC
D: TRBD1; size: .; V: TRBV5-1; J: TRBJ2-1; CDR3: CASSSDRAEQFF; DNA: TGCGCCAGCAGCTCTGACAGGGCTGAGCAGTTCTTC
D: TRBD1; size: .; V: TRBV2; J: TRBJ1-2; CDR3: CARTLPSTGALTNYGYTF; DNA: TGTGCCAGGACATTACCTTCGACAGGGGCCCTCACCAACTATGGCTACACCTTC
D: .; size: .; V: TRBV19; J: TRBJ2-5; CDR3: CATTSAETQYF; DNA: TGTGCCACCACAAGCGCGGAGACCCAGTACTTC